This TCR beta chain stems from a study of T cell repertoires in cytomegalovirus infection. Using its own MiXCR run on the reads, TCRdb lists one record per CDR3 protein. Among 450,000 to 550,000 distinct CDR3 sequences listed, 15% to 20% were seen once. The ends lost 1 base at V and 2 bases at J; junction bases unmatched: 9. Germline lookup yields CDR1 MDHEN and CDR2 SYDVKM. This CDR3 contains 18 residues. V is TRBV28 and J is TRBJ1-5, with 9 bases identical to TRBD1. Input material: CD8+ T cells from PBMCs. The source is a human donor in good health (CMV status not recorded). Some clones in this sample may be carry-over from other donors' samples. CDR3 sequence reads: CASSLFGTGIGGNQPQHF. For the CDR3, the DNA is TGTGCCAGCAGTTTATTCGGGACAGGGATAGGAGGCAATCAGCCCCAGCATTTT.